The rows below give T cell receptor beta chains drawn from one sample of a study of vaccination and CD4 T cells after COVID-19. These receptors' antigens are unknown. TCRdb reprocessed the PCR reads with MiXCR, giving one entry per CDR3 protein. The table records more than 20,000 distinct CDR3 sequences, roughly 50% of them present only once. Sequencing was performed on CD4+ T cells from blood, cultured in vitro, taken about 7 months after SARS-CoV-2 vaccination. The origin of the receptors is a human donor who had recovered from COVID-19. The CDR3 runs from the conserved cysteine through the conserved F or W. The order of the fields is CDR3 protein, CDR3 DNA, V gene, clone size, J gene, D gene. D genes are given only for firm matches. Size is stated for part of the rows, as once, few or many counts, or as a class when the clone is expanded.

cdr3_aa: CASSLQGQETQYF
cdr3_nt: TGCGCCAGCAGCTTACAGGGCCAAGAGACCCAGTACTTC
v_call: TRBV5-1
clone_size: -
j_call: TRBJ2-5
d_call: -

cdr3_aa: CASSDRGYSQPQHF
cdr3_nt: TGTGCCAGCAGTGACAGGGGATACAGTCAGCCCCAGCATTTT
v_call: TRBV2
clone_size: few
j_call: TRBJ1-5
d_call: -

cdr3_aa: CATSLGLAGGGYGYTF
cdr3_nt: TGTGCCACCAGTTTAGGTCTCGCGGGGGGTGGATATGGCTACACCTTC
v_call: TRBV15
clone_size: -
j_call: TRBJ1-2
d_call: -

cdr3_aa: CASSYRVYNSPLHF
cdr3_nt: TGTGCCAGCAGTTACAGGGTGTATAATTCACCCCTCCACTTT
v_call: TRBV6-5
clone_size: -
j_call: TRBJ1-6
d_call: -

cdr3_aa: CASSPPLAGAQETQYF
cdr3_nt: TGTGCCAGCAGTCCCCCTCTAGCGGGAGCACAAGAGACCCAGTACTTC
v_call: TRBV6-2/TRBV6-3
clone_size: -
j_call: TRBJ2-5
d_call: TRBD2

cdr3_aa: CASSLSRGNQPQHF
cdr3_nt: TGTGCCAGCAGTTTGAGCAGGGGCAATCAGCCCCAGCATTTT
v_call: TRBV27
clone_size: -
j_call: TRBJ1-5
d_call: -

cdr3_aa: CASSYSMPGQGWEQYF
cdr3_nt: TGTGCCAGCAGTTACTCTATGCCGGGACAGGGGTGGGAGCAGTACTTC
v_call: TRBV6-5
clone_size: -
j_call: TRBJ2-7
d_call: TRBD1

cdr3_aa: CASSTDRRDYGYTF
cdr3_nt: TGTGCCAGCAGTACTGACAGGCGAGACTATGGCTACACCTTC
v_call: TRBV27
clone_size: -
j_call: TRBJ1-2
d_call: -

cdr3_aa: CASSQRLAGRNEQFF
cdr3_nt: TGTGCCAGCAGCCAACGACTAGCGGGCCGCAATGAGCAGTTCTTC
v_call: TRBV7-2
clone_size: -
j_call: TRBJ2-1
d_call: TRBD2

cdr3_aa: CATSSLRDRNYGYTF
cdr3_nt: TGTGCCACCAGCAGTCTTCGAGACAGAAACTATGGCTACACCTTC
v_call: TRBV15
clone_size: few
j_call: TRBJ1-2
d_call: -

cdr3_aa: CASSLPEYYGYTF
cdr3_nt: TGCGCCAGCAGCTTGCCAGAATACTATGGCTACACCTTC
v_call: TRBV5-1
clone_size: -
j_call: TRBJ1-2
d_call: -

cdr3_aa: CASSRVGEGYTF
cdr3_nt: TGTGCCAGCAGCAGGGTTGGGGAAGGCTACACCTTC
v_call: TRBV12-3/TRBV12-4
clone_size: few
j_call: TRBJ1-2
d_call: -

cdr3_aa: CATYDRRNTEAFF
cdr3_nt: TGTGCCACATACGACAGACGGAACACTGAAGCTTTCTTT
v_call: TRBV19
clone_size: -
j_call: TRBJ1-1
d_call: -

cdr3_aa: CSARDQGYRFLSTEAFF
cdr3_nt: TGCAGTGCTAGAGATCAGGGGTATAGGTTCCTCTCCACTGAAGCTTTCTTT
v_call: TRBV20-1
clone_size: few
j_call: TRBJ1-1
d_call: -

cdr3_aa: CASSLEDRVVEYF
cdr3_nt: TGTGCCAGCAGCTTAGAGGACAGGGTTGTTGAGTACTTC
v_call: TRBV11-2
clone_size: -
j_call: TRBJ2-7
d_call: TRBD1

cdr3_aa: CASSLPDRENTEAFF
cdr3_nt: TGTGCCAGCAGCCTCCCGGACAGGGAGAACACTGAAGCTTTCTTT
v_call: TRBV5-6
clone_size: few
j_call: TRBJ1-1
d_call: TRBD1

cdr3_aa: CASSPDSMVYEQYF
cdr3_nt: TGTGCCAGCTCACCAGACAGTATGGTCTACGAGCAGTACTTC
v_call: TRBV18
clone_size: few
j_call: TRBJ2-7
d_call: -

cdr3_aa: CATSDTQKGRIGYTF
cdr3_nt: TGTGCCACCAGTGACACACAAAAGGGGAGGATTGGCTACACCTTC
v_call: TRBV24-1
clone_size: -
j_call: TRBJ1-2
d_call: -

cdr3_aa: CASRPGSVHTQYF
cdr3_nt: TGTGCCAGCAGACCGGGGAGTGTGCATACGCAGTATTTT
v_call: TRBV6-2/TRBV6-3
clone_size: few
j_call: TRBJ2-3
d_call: -

cdr3_aa: CASSYSPQGASYEQYF
cdr3_nt: TGTGCCAGCAGTTACTCCCCACAGGGGGCCTCCTACGAGCAGTACTTC
v_call: TRBV6-5
clone_size: few
j_call: TRBJ2-7
d_call: TRBD1

cdr3_aa: CASGTYPNTEAFF
cdr3_nt: TGTGCCAGCGGGACTTATCCAAACACTGAAGCTTTCTTT
v_call: TRBV7-2
clone_size: few
j_call: TRBJ1-1
d_call: -

cdr3_aa: CASSPRDRVYNEQFF
cdr3_nt: TGTGCCAGCAGCCCGCGGGACAGGGTCTACAATGAGCAGTTCTTC
v_call: TRBV7-9
clone_size: -
j_call: TRBJ2-1
d_call: TRBD1